The rows below give T cell receptor beta chains drawn from one sample of a study of blood T cell repertoires in COVID-19. Sequenced by immunoSEQ multiplex PCR; TCRdb stores in-frame clones only, minus some. Among around 300,000 clones listed, 70% to 90% were seen once. The sequencing sample was made of PBMCs or T cells enriched from blood (not recorded which). The source of these receptors is a woman aged 25 to 39 who had recovered from COVID-19. CDR3s include the opening cysteine and the closing phenylalanine or tryptophan. The D gene is left open where the match is weak.

TRBV11-2,.,TRBJ1-1,CASSLDPGSTEAFF
TRBV12-3/TRBV12-4,.,TRBJ1-2,CASRPGNHYGYTF
TRBV19,TRBD2,TRBJ2-2,CASHASSGVYTGELFF
TRBV19,TRBD1,TRBJ2-7,CASSHRTGGAEQYF
TRBV7-9,TRBD1,TRBJ2-2,CASSLRTGPDGELFF
TRBV11-1,.,TRBJ1-1,CASSPDRTNTEAFF
TRBV18,.,TRBJ1-2,CATSLSGGAFGYTF
TRBV25-1,.,TRBJ1-3,CASSEYFEGNTIYF
TRBV7-6,TRBD1,TRBJ1-4,CASRGTGGDEKLFF
TRBV19,.,TRBJ2-1,CASSRRGNYNEQFF
TRBV7-2,.,TRBJ1-3,CASSLDGGPSSGNTIYF
TRBV7-9,TRBD1,TRBJ1-2,CASSLRTGDGYTF
TRBV29-1,TRBD1,TRBJ1-2,CSVEEKGAGGYTF
TRBV4-2,.,TRBJ2-2,CASSQRVAGEGSGELFF
TRBV5-4,.,TRBJ1-2,CASSLPNSNYGYTF
TRBV4-2,.,TRBJ1-2,CASSQEMGDTSYGYTF
TRBV19,.,TRBJ1-3,CASSNTGSGAGNTIYF
TRBV28,.,TRBJ2-7,CASRDRRVDRTQSYEQYF
TRBV11-2,.,TRBJ2-7,CASSPQRSEQYF
TRBV15,.,TRBJ2-7,CATSRVGGASYEQYF
TRBV5-5,.,TRBJ1-2,CASSLLEWGHYGYTF
TRBV6-5,TRBD1,TRBJ2-3,CASSPGGVPDTQYF
TRBV18,TRBD1,TRBJ2-3,CASSPSGQGFPDTQYF
TRBV15,TRBD1,TRBJ2-7,CATSARTGFDHEQYF
TRBV19,.,TRBJ1-6,CASSIGGWDSPLHF
TRBV5-4,TRBD1,TRBJ1-2,CASSFGTANYGYTF
TRBV7-9,TRBD1,TRBJ1-1,CASSLGQGTEAFF
TRBV5-1,.,TRBJ2-7,CASSLAGGGDLYEQYF
TRBV7-9,TRBD1,TRBJ1-4,CASPRVEQGVEKLFF
TRBV4-2,TRBD1,TRBJ2-7,CASSQVGTGGEEQYF
TRBV19,.,TRBJ1-5,CASSIDRKLPQHF
TRBV7-9,.,TRBJ1-2,CASSFGKGQIENYGYTF
TRBV18,.,TRBJ1-2,CASSPPERTVSNYGYTF
TRBV18,TRBD1,TRBJ1-1,CASSPPYGQGASYTEAFF
TRBV3-1/TRBV3-2,TRBD1,TRBJ1-2,CASSPRQGVDGYTF
TRBV7-9,TRBD1,TRBJ1-2,CASSIPGQGDFFNYGYTF
TRBV2,.,TRBJ1-5,CASSETGSQPQHF
TRBV6-2/TRBV6-3,.,TRBJ2-7,CASSLSGGKVYEQYF
TRBV3-1/TRBV3-2,.,TRBJ1-2,CASSQSTGYSGYTF
TRBV3-1/TRBV3-2,TRBD1,TRBJ1-2,CASSHRGSGGYTF